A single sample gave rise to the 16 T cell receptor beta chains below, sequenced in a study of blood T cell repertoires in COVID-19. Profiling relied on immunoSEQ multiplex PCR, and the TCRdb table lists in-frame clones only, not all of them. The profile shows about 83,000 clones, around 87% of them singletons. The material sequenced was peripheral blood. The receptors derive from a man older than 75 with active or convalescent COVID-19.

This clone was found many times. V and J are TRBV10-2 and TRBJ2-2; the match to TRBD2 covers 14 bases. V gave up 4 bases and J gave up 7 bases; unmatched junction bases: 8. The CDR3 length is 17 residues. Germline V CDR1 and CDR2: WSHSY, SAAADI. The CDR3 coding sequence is TGCGCCAGCAGTGGCCCGGGACTAGCGGGAGTAGGCGGGGAGCTGTTTTTT. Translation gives CASSGPGLAGVGGELFF.

The CDR3 reads CASSRDRKATNEKLFF. The CDR3 nucleotides are TGTGCCAGCAGTCGGGACAGGAAAGCAACTAATGAAAAACTGTTTTTT. V and J are TRBV2 and TRBJ1-4; TRBD1 aligns across 8 bases. V shed 5 bases and J 0 bases; nucleotides not matched to a gene: 5. This CDR3 comprises 16 residues. Germline V gene data show CDR1 as SNHLY and CDR2 as FYNNEI.

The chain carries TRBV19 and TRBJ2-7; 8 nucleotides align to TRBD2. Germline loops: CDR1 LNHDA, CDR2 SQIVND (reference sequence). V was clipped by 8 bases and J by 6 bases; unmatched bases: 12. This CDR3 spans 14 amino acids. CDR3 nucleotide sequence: TGTGCCAGTCGGCCGCACGGGGGGGACGGCGAGCAGTACGTC. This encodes CASRPHGGDGEQYV.

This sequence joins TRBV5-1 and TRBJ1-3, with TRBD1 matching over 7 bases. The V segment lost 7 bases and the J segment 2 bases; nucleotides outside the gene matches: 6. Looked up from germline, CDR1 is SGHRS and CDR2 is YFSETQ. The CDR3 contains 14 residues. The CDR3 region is CASGRGEPGNTIYF. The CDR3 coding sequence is TGCGCCAGCGGCAGGGGGGAACCTGGAAACACCATATATTTT.

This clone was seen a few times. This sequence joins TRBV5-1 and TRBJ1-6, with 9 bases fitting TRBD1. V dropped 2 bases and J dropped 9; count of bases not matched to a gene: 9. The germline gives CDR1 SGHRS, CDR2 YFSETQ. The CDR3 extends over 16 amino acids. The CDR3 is CASSLGQQGAGSPLHF. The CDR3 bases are TGCGCCAGCAGCTTAGGACAACAGGGGGCCGGTTCACCCCTCCACTTT.

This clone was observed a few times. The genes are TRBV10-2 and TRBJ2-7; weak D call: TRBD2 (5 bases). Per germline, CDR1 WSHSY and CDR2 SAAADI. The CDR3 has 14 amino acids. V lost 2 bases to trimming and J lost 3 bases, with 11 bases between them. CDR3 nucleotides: TGCGCCAGCAGTGAGGCCCGGGAAGGCTACGAGCAGTACGTC. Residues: CASSEAREGYEQYV.

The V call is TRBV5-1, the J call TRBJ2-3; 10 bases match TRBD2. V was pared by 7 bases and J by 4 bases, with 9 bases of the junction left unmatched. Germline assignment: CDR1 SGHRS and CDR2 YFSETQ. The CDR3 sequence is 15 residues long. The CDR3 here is CASGLGLASPDTQYF. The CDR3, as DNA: TGCGCCAGCGGTCTGGGACTAGCGTCCCCAGATACGCAGTATTTT.

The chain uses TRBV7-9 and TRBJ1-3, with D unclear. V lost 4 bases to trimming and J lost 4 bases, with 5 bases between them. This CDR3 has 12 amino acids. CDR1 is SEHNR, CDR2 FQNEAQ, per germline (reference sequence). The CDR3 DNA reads TGTGCCAGCAGCTCACAGGGAAACACCATATATTTT. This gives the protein CASSSQGNTIYF.

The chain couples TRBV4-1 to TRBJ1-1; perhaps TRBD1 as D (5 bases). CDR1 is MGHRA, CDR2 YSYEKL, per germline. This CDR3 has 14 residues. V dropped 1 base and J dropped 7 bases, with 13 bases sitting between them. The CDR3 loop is CASSQGLQGYEAFF. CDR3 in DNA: TGCGCCAGCAGCCAAGGTCTTCAGGGTTATGAAGCTTTCTTT.

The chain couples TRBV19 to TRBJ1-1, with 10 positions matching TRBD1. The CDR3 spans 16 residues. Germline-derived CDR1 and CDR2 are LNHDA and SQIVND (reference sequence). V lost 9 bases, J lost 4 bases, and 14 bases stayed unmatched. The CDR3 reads CASRTGGLKLVTEAFF. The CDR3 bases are TGTGCCAGCCGGACAGGGGGGCTCAAGTTGGTCACTGAAGCTTTCTTT. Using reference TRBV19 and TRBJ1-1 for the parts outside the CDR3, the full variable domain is DGGITQSPKYLFRKEGQNVTLSCEQNLNHDAMYWYRQDPGQGLRLIYYSQIVNDFQKGDIAEGYSVSREKKESFPLTVTSAQKNPTAFYLCASRTGGLKLVTEAFFGQGTRLTVV.

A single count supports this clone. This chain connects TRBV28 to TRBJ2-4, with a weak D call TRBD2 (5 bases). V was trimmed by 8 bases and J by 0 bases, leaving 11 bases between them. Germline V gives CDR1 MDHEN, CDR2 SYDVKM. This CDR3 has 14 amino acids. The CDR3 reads CASGGRVAKNIQYF. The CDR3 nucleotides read TGTGCCAGCGGCGGGCGGGTAGCCAAAAACATTCAGTACTTC.

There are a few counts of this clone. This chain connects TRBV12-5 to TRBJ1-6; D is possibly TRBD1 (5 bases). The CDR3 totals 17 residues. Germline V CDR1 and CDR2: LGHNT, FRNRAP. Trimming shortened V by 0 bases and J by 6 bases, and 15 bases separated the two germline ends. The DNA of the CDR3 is TGTGCTAGTGGTTTGGTAGGGGTCTCGCCCCCTAATTCACCCCTCCACTTT. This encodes CASGLVGVSPPNSPLHF. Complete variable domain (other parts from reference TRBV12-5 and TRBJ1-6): DARVTQTPRHKVTEMGQEVTMRCQPILGHNTVFWYRQTMMQGLELLAYFRNRAPLDDSGMPKDRFSAEMPDATLATLKIQPSEPRDSAVYFCASGLVGVSPPNSPLHFGNGTRLTVT.

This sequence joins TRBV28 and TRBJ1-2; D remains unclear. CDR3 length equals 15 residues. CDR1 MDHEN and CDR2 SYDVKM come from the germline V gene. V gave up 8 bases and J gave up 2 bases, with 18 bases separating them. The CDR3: CASRPPRGGNYGYTF. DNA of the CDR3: TGTGCCAGCCGCCCACCGCGGGGTGGGAACTATGGCTACACCTTC.

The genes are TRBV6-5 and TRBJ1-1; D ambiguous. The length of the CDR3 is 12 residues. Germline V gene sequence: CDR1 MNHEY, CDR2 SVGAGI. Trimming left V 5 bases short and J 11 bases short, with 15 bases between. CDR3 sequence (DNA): TGTGCCAGCAGTCCCACCTCCCGAGAGGCTTTCTTT. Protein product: CASSPTSREAFF.

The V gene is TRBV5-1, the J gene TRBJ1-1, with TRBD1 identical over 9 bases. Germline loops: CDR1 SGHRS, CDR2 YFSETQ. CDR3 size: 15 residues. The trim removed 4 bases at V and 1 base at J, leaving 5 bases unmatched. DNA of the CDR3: TGCGCCAGCAGCCCAAAGGACAGGGGGAACACTGAAGCTTTCTTT. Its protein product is CASSPKDRGNTEAFF.

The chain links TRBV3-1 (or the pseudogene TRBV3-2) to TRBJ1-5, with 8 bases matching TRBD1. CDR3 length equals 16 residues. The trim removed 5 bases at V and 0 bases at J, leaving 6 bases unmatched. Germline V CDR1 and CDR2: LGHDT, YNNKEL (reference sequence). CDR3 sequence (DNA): TGTGCCAGCAGCGAACACAGGGGGAATAGCAATCAGCCCCAGCATTTT. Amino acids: CASSEHRGNSNQPQHF.